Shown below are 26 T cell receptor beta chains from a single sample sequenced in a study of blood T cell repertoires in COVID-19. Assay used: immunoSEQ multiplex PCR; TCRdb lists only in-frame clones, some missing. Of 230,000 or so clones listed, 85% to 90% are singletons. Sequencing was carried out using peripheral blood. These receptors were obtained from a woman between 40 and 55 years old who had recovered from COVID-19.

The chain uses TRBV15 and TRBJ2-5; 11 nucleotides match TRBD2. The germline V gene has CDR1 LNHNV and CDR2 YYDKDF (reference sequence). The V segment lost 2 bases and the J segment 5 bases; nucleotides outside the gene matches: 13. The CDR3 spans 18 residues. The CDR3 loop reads CATSRTKVLLAGDETQYF. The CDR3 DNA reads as TGTGCCACCAGCAGAACAAAAGTATTACTAGCGGGAGATGAGACCCAGTACTTC. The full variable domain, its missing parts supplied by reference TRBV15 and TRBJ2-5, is DAMVIQNPRYQVTQFGKPVTLSCSQTLNHNVMYWYQQKSSQAPKLLFHYYDKDFNNEADTPDNFQSRRPNTSFCFLDIRSPGLGDTAMYLCATSRTKVLLAGDETQYFGPGTRLLVL.

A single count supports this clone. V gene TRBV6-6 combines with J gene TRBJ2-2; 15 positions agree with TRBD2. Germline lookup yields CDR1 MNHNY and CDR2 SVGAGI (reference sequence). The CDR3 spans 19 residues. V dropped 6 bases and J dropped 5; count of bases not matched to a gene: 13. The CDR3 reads CASSLPGTSGRSRTGELFF. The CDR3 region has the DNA TGTGCCAGCAGCTTACCCGGGACTAGCGGGAGGAGTAGAACCGGGGAGCTGTTTTTT.

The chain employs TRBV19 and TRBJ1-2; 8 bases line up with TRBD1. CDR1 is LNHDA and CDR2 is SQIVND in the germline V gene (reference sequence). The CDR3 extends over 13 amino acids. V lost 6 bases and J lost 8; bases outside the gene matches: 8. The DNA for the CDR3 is TGTGCCAGTAGCTTCGATTACAGGGGGGGCTACACCTTC. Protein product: CASSFDYRGGYTF.

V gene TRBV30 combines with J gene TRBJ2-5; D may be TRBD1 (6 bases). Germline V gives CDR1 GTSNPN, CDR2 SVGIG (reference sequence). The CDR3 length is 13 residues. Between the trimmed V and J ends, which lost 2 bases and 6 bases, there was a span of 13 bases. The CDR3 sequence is CAWSKTGGQTQYF. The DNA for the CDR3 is TGTGCCTGGAGTAAGACAGGTGGGCAGACCCAGTACTTC.

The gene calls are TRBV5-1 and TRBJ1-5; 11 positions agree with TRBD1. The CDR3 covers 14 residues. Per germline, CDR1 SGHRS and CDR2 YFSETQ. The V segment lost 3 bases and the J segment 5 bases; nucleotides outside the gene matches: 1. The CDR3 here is CASSSGQGDQPQHF. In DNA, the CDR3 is TGCGCCAGCAGCTCGGGACAGGGGGATCAGCCCCAGCATTTT. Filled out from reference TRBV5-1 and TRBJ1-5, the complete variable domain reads KAGVTQTPRYLIKTRGQQVTLSCSPISGHRSVSWYQQTPGQGLQFLFEYFSETQRNKGNFPGRFSGRQFSNSRSEMNVSTLELGDSALYLCASSSGQGDQPQHFGDGTRLSIL.

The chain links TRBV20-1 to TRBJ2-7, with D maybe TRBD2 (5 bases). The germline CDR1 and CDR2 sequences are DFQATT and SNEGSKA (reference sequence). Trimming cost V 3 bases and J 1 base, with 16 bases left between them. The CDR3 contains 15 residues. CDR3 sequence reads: CSASRGTGLSYEQYF. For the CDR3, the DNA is TGCAGTGCTAGTCGGGGTACCGGTCTTTCCTACGAGCAGTACTTC.

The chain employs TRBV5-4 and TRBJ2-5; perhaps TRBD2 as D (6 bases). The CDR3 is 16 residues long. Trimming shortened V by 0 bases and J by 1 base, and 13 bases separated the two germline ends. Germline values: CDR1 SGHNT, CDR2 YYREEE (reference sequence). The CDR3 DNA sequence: TGTGCCAGCAGCTTGGATCTGGGGGGATTCCAAGAGACCCAGTACTTC. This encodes CASSLDLGGFQETQYF.

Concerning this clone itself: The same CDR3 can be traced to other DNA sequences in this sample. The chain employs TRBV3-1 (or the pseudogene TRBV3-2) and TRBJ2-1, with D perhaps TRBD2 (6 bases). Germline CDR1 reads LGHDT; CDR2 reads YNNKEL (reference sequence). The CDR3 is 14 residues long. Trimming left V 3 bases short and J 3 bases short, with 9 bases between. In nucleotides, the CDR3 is TGTGCCAGCAGCCAGGGGGACTTCTACAATGAGCAGTTCTTC. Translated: CASSQGDFYNEQFF.

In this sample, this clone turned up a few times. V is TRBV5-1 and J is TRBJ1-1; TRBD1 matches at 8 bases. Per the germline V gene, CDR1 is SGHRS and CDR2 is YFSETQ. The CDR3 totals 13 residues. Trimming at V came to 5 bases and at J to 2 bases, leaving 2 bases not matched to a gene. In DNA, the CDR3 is TGCGCCAGCAGAGGACAGGGAAACACTGAAGCTTTCTTT. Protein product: CASRGQGNTEAFF.

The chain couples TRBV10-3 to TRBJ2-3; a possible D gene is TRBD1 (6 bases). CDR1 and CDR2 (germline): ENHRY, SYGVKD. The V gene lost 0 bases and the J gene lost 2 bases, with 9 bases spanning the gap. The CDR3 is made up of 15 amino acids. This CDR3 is CAISESRGTTDTQYF. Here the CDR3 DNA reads TGTGCCATCAGTGAGTCGAGGGGGACCACAGATACGCAGTATTTT.

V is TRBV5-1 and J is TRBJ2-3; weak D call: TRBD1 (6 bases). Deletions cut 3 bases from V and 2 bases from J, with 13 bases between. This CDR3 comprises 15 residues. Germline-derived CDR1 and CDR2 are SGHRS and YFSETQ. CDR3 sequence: CASSSIQGPTDTQYF. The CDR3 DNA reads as TGCGCCAGCAGCTCGATACAGGGCCCCACAGATACGCAGTATTTT.

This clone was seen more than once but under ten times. CDR3 region: CASSQGLAGVETQYF. The CDR3 DNA follows: TGTGCCAGCAGTCAGGGACTAGCGGGTGTCGAGACCCAGTACTTC. The gene calls are TRBV6-6 and TRBJ2-5; TRBD2 matches at 12 bases. CDR3 length: 15 residues. Germline lookup yields CDR1 MNHNY and CDR2 SVGAGI (reference sequence). Trimming cost V 5 bases and J 5 bases; bases outside gene matches: 6.

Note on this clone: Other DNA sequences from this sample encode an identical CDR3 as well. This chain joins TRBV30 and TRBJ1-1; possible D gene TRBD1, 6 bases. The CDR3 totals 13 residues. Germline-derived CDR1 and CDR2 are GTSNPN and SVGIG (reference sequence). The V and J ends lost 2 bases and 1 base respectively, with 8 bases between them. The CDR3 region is CAWSRTANTEAFF. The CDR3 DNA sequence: TGTGCCTGGAGTCGGACAGCGAACACTGAAGCTTTCTTT. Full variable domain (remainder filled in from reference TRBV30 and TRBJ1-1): SQTIHQWPATLVQPVGSPLSLECTVEGTSNPNLYWYRQAAGRGLQLLFYSVGIGQISSEVPQNLSASRPQDRQFILSSKKLLLSDSGFYLCAWSRTANTEAFFGQGTRLTVV.

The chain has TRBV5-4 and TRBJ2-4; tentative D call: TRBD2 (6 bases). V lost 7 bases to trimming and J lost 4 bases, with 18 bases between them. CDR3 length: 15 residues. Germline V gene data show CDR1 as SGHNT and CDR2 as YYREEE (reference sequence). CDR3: CASSTWGVVKNIQYF. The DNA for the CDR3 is TGTGCCAGCTCTACGTGGGGGGTAGTAAAAAACATTCAGTACTTC.

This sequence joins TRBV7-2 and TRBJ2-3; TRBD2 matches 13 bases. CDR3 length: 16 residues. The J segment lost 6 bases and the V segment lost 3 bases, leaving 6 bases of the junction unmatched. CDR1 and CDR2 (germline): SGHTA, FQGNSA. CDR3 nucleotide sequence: TGTGCCAGCAGCTTGGGACTAGCGGGGACGAGGGATACGCAGTATTTT. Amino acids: CASSLGLAGTRDTQYF.

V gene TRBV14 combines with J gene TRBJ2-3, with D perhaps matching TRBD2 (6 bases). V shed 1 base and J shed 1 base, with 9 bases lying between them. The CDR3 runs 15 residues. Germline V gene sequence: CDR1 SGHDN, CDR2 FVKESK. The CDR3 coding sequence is TGTGCCAGCAGCCAAGGACTAGGCCGCACAGATACGCAGTATTTT. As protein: CASSQGLGRTDTQYF.

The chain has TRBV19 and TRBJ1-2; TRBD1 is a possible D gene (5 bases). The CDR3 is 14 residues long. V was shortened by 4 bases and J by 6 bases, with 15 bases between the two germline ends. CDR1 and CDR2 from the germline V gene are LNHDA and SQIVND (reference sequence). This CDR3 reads CASSKRSGEDGYTF. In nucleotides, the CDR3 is TGTGCCAGTAGTAAGAGGTCGGGGGAAGATGGCTACACCTTC.

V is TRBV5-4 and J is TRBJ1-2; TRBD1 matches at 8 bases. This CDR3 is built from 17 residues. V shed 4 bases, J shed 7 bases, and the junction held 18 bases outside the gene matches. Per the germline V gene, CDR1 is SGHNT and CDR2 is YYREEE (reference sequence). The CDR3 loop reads CASSQGAGGSIVVGYTF. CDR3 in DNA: TGTGCCAGCAGCCAAGGAGCAGGGGGCTCTATTGTAGTTGGCTACACCTTC.

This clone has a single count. The CDR3 bases are TGTGCCAGCAGCCTGGGGGGGGTCGGGGCCAACGTCCTGACTTTC. Translating it yields CASSLGGVGANVLTF. The chain employs TRBV5-4 and TRBJ2-6, with 7 bases aligning to TRBD2. CDR3 length: 15 residues. Germline V gene sequence: CDR1 SGHNT, CDR2 YYREEE (reference sequence). V shed 4 bases, J shed 4 bases, and the junction held 5 bases outside the gene matches.

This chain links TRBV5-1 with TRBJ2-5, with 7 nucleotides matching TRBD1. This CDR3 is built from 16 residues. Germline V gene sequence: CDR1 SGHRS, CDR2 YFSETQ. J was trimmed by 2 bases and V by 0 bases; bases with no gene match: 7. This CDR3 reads CASSLVGTDNQETQYF. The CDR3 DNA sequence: TGCGCCAGCAGCTTGGTGGGGACAGATAATCAAGAGACCCAGTACTTC.

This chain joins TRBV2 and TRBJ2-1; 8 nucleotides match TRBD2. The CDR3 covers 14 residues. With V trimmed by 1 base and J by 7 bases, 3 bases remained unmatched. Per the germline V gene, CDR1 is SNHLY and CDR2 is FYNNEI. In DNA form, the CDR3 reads TGTGCCAGCAGTGAAGGAATAGCGGGGAATGAGCAGTTCTTC. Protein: CASSEGIAGNEQFF.

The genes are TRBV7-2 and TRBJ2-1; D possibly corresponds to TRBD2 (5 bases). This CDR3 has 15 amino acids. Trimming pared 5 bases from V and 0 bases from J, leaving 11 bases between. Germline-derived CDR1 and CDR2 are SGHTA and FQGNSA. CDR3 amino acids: CASSLDSSSYNEQFF. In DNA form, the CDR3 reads TGTGCCAGCAGCCTGGACTCTAGCTCCTACAATGAGCAGTTCTTC.

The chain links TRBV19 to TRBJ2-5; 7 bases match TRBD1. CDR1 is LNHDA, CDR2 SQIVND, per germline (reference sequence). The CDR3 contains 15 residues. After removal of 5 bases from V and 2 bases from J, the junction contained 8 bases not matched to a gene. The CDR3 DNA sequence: TGTGCCAGTAGTTTCCTGGGACAGAGTCAAGAGACCCAGTACTTC. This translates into CASSFLGQSQETQYF.

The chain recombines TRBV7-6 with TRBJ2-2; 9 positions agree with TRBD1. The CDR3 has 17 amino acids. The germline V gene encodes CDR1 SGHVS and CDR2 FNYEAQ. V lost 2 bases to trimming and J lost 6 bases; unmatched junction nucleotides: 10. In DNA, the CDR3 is TGTGCCAGCAGCTTAAGTCCGGGACAGGGTCCCCCCGGGGAGCTGTTTTTT. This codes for CASSLSPGQGPPGELFF.

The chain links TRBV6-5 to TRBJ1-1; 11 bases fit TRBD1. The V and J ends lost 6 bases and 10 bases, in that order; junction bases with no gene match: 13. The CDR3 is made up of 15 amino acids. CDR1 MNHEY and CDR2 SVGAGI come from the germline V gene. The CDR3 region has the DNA TGTGCCAGCAGACCCGGACAGGGGGCAATTTTTGGAGCTTTCTTT. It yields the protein CASRPGQGAIFGAFF.

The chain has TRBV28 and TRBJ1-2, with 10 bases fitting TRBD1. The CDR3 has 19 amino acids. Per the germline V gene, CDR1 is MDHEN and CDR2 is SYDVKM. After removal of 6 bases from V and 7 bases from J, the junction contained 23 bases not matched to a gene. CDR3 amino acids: CASSPVGGDRGFRRLGYTF. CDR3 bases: TGTGCCAGCAGCCCGGTGGGTGGGGACAGGGGATTTCGTCGCCTTGGCTACACCTTC.